These 24 T cell receptor beta chains were sequenced from one sample in a study of blood T cell repertoires in COVID-19. Method: immunoSEQ multiplex PCR; TCRdb's copy keeps in-frame clones and lacks some. This table holds some 180,000 clones, around 85% found once. What was sequenced was PBMCs or T cells enriched from blood (not recorded which). These receptors were obtained from a middle-aged man who had recovered from COVID-19.

The chain recombines TRBV9 with TRBJ2-1, with 10 bases aligning to TRBD1. V shed 6 bases and J 8 bases; nucleotides not matched to a gene: 17. The CDR3 is 17 residues long. Germline loops: CDR1 SGDLS, CDR2 YYNGEE. CDR3 bases: TGTGCCAGCACCCCCGGGGGGGGACAGGGGAAGTTCGATGAGCAGTTCTTC. Translated: CASTPGGGQGKFDEQFF. Using reference TRBV9 and TRBJ2-1 for the parts outside the CDR3, the full variable domain is DSGVTQTPKHLITATGQRVTLRCSPRSGDLSVYWYQQSLDQGLQFLIQYYNGEERAKGNILERFSAQQFPDLHSELNLSSLELGDSALYFCASTPGGGQGKFDEQFFGPGTRLTVL.

This chain links TRBV12-3 or TRBV12-4 with TRBJ2-5; D remains ambiguous. The CDR3 consists of 10 residues. Trimming removed 8 bases from V and 2 bases from J, with 3 bases in between. The CDR3 spells CASPQETQYF. DNA of the CDR3: TGTGCCAGCCCTCAAGAGACCCAGTACTTC.

The chain is built from TRBV18 and TRBJ2-5; no firm D call. V lost 3 bases and J 4 bases, leaving 12 bases between the germline ends. Germline CDR1 and CDR2: KGHSH and LQKENI. The CDR3 consists of 14 residues. CDR3 in amino acids: CASSPRQNRETQYF. DNA for the CDR3: TGTGCCAGCTCACCCCGCCAGAACCGAGAGACCCAGTACTTC.

This clone was counted a few times. This chain uses TRBV5-4 with TRBJ1-4; D uncertain. V shed 0 bases and J shed 6 bases, with 9 bases lying between them. Germline values: CDR1 SGHNT, CDR2 YYREEE (reference sequence). CDR3 length: 14 amino acids. This CDR3 reads CASSLELNDEKLFF. In DNA, the CDR3 is TGTGCCAGCAGCTTGGAACTTAACGATGAAAAACTGTTTTTT.

In nucleotides, the CDR3 is TGTGCCAGCAGCTTAGAGGCCTCTGGAAACACCATATATTTT. Translation: CASSLEASGNTIYF. The V call is TRBV5-5, the J call TRBJ1-3; D ambiguous. V gave up 2 bases and J gave up 0 bases, with 6 bases separating them. Per germline, CDR1 SGHKS and CDR2 YYEKEE (reference sequence). The CDR3 runs 14 residues.

This chain joins TRBV28 and TRBJ2-7; 7 bases map to TRBD2. V lost 6 bases to trimming and J lost 1 base; unmatched junction nucleotides: 12. The CDR3 is 16 residues long. In germline, CDR1 is MDHEN, CDR2 SYDVKM. The CDR3 nucleotides are TGTGCCAGCAGGGTACAAAGTAGCGGGTGGTCCTACGAGCAGTACTTC. This sequence encodes CASRVQSSGWSYEQYF.

The chain combines TRBV5-6 with TRBJ2-3; 7 nucleotides agree with TRBD1. The CDR3 is made up of 13 amino acids. Germline values: CDR1 SGHDT, CDR2 YYEEEE. V was pared by 10 bases and J by 0 bases, with 5 bases of the junction left unmatched. The CDR3 region is CAVRQGSTDTQYF. CDR3 sequence (DNA): TGTGCCGTACGACAGGGTAGCACAGATACGCAGTATTTT.

The rearrangement joins TRBV28 to TRBJ2-5; weak D call: TRBD1 (5 bases). From germline, CDR1 is MDHEN and CDR2 SYDVKM. CDR3 length: 15 amino acids. With 3 bases removed from V and 0 bases from J, the gap between germline ends came to 11 bases. The CDR3 region is CASSFVGPNQETQYF. For the CDR3, the DNA is TGTGCCAGCAGTTTTGTGGGGCCCAACCAAGAGACCCAGTACTTC.

CDR3 region: CASRPTISSYNSPLHF. CDR3 coding DNA: TGTGCCAGTCGCCCCACCATTAGCTCCTATAATTCACCCCTCCACTTT. The rearrangement uses TRBV19 and TRBJ1-6; no reliable D call. The CDR3 length is 16 residues. The germline gives CDR1 LNHDA, CDR2 SQIVND (reference sequence). Trimming cost V 8 bases and J 0 bases, with 14 bases left between them.

The V call is TRBV5-4, the J call TRBJ2-1; TRBD1 matches at 7 bases. Germline CDR1 SGHNT, CDR2 YYREEE (reference sequence). This CDR3 has 16 residues. With 4 bases clipped from V and 2 bases from J, the junction kept 9 bases outside the gene matches. In DNA form, the CDR3 reads TGTGCCAGCAGCGGGACGGGGACAGTGGCCTACAATGAGCAGTTCTTC. Its translation: CASSGTGTVAYNEQFF.

This clone showed up just a few times. The chain employs TRBV28 and TRBJ2-7; D gene ambiguous. Germline-derived CDR1 and CDR2 are MDHEN and SYDVKM. Trimming removed 8 bases at V and 6 bases at J, with 17 bases between. This CDR3 region has 13 residues. For the CDR3, the DNA is TGTGCCAGCGGCCGGCATGGAGCCTCCGAGCAGTACTTC. Its translation: CASGRHGASEQYF.

CDR3: CASSTNLETQYF. The CDR3 bases are TGCGCCAGCAGCACTAACTTGGAGACCCAGTACTTC. This sequence joins TRBV5-1 and TRBJ2-5; D is undetermined. V dropped 4 bases and J dropped 5 bases, with 9 bases sitting between them. CDR1 SGHRS and CDR2 YFSETQ come from the germline V gene. This CDR3 has 12 residues.

The V gene is TRBV7-2, the J gene TRBJ1-2, with TRBD1 matching 12 bases. The CDR3 covers 14 residues. The ends lost 5 bases at V and 6 bases at J; junction bases unmatched: 4. Germline loops: CDR1 SGHTA, CDR2 FQGNSA. CDR3: CASSPGTGGNGYTF. The CDR3 nucleotides read TGTGCCAGCAGCCCCGGGACAGGGGGCAATGGCTACACCTTC.

This clone was observed a handful of times. J is TRBJ1-3 and V is TRBV19; D remains ambiguous. Germline-derived CDR1 and CDR2 are LNHDA and SQIVND (reference sequence). The length of the CDR3 is 13 residues. Deletions cut 3 bases from V and 7 bases from J, with 10 bases between. Here the CDR3 DNA reads TGTGCCAGTAGTATGGCCGAGGCGAACACCATATATTTT. Translation: CASSMAEANTIYF.

V usage is TRBV10-2 and J usage is TRBJ1-1, with 11 positions matching TRBD1. V shed 4 bases, J shed 5 bases, and the junction held 9 bases outside the gene matches. There are 16 residues in the CDR3. CDR1 is WSHSY, CDR2 SAAADI, per germline. The CDR3 DNA is TGCGCCAGCAGTGCCTTAATCGGGACAGGGGGGACTGAAGCTTTCTTT. Encoded protein: CASSALIGTGGTEAFF.

This chain connects TRBV2 to TRBJ2-1; D gene uncertain. Germline V gene sequence: CDR1 SNHLY, CDR2 FYNNEI. V dropped 2 bases and J dropped 5 bases, with 4 bases sitting between them. The CDR3 extends over 12 amino acids. The CDR3 loop reads CASSEQNNEQFF. The CDR3, as DNA: TGTGCCAGCAGTGAACAGAACAATGAGCAGTTCTTC.

The chain has TRBV29-1 and TRBJ1-3; tentatively, D is TRBD1 (6 bases). The CDR3 runs 14 residues. Between the trimmed V and J ends, which lost 1 base and 5 bases, there was a span of 12 bases. Looked up from germline, CDR1 is SQVTM and CDR2 is ANQGSEA. The CDR3 loop reads CSVEGTEGRNTIYF. In DNA, the CDR3 is TGCAGCGTTGAAGGGACAGAGGGCCGAAACACCATATATTTT.

The genes are TRBV10-3 and TRBJ1-4, with D possibly matching TRBD1 (5 bases). The V gene lost 3 bases and the J gene lost 6 bases, with 14 bases spanning the gap. This CDR3 contains 15 residues. Per the germline V gene, CDR1 is ENHRY and CDR2 is SYGVKD. CDR3 residues: CAISDTQGSDEKLFF. CDR3 DNA sequence: TGTGCCATCAGTGACACTCAGGGATCGGATGAAAAACTGTTTTTT.

The chain has TRBV14 and TRBJ1-2, with TRBD1 matching over 8 bases. The CDR3 is 15 amino acids. J gave up 6 bases and V 6 bases, and 12 bases lay outside the gene matches. Germline V gene data show CDR1 as SGHDN and CDR2 as FVKESK. CDR3 region: CASRRSSGQGNGYTF. The DNA of the CDR3 is TGTGCCAGCAGGAGGAGCTCCGGACAGGGTAATGGCTACACCTTC. Full variable domain (missing parts from reference TRBV14 and TRBJ1-2): EAGVTQFPSHSVIEKGQTVTLRCDPISGHDNLYWYRRVMGKEIKFLLHFVKESKQDESGMPNNRFLAERTGGTYSTLKVQPAELEDSGVYFCASRRSSGQGNGYTFGSGTRLTVV.

This chain uses TRBV5-1 with TRBJ1-1; perhaps TRBD1 as D (6 bases). This CDR3 has 15 amino acids. Trimming stripped 4 bases from V and 3 bases from J, with 16 bases between. Germline loops: CDR1 SGHRS, CDR2 YFSETQ. The CDR3: CASSPRGSVDTEAFF. For the CDR3, the DNA is TGCGCCAGCAGCCCCAGGGGTAGTGTGGACACTGAAGCTTTCTTT. The full variable domain, rest sourced from reference TRBV5-1 and TRBJ1-1, is KAGVTQTPRYLIKTRGQQVTLSCSPISGHRSVSWYQQTPGQGLQFLFEYFSETQRNKGNFPGRFSGRQFSNSRSEMNVSTLELGDSALYLCASSPRGSVDTEAFFGQGTRLTVV.

The chain recombines TRBV28 with TRBJ2-3; 7 positions match TRBD1. V was pared by 5 bases and J by 2 bases, with 7 bases of the junction left unmatched. The CDR3 is 15 residues long. Germline V gene data show CDR1 as MDHEN and CDR2 as SYDVKM. The CDR3 is CASSPLGQTTDTQYF. For the CDR3, the DNA is TGTGCCAGCAGTCCTCTGGGACAGACCACAGATACGCAGTATTTT.

V gene TRBV5-5 combines with J gene TRBJ1-5; perhaps TRBD1 as D (6 bases). V was pared by 3 bases and J by 11 bases, with 15 bases between. Germline V CDR1 and CDR2: SGHKS, YYEKEE (reference sequence). This CDR3 has 13 amino acids. CDR3 in DNA: TGTGCCAGCAGCTCGACAGGTTACGAGGCCCAGCATTTT. Translating it yields CASSSTGYEAQHF.

This chain joins TRBV11-3 and TRBJ2-3; D unclear. V was shortened by 2 bases and J by 1 base, with 19 bases between the two germline ends. The length of the CDR3 is 18 residues. The germline V gene has CDR1 SGHNT and CDR2 YENEEA. CDR3 sequence (DNA): TGTGCCAGCAGCTTACCCTACACGGCCATTCAGGGCACAGATACGCAGTATTTT. It translates to CASSLPYTAIQGTDTQYF.

This chain joins TRBV5-1 and TRBJ1-4, with TRBD1 as a possible D gene (5 bases). Trimming removed 0 bases from V and 5 bases from J, with 5 bases in between. Germline CDR1 reads SGHRS; CDR2 reads YFSETQ. This CDR3 is built from 13 residues. The CDR3 DNA reads TGCGCCAGCAGCTTGGGACAGAATGAAAAACTGTTTTTT. Amino acids: CASSLGQNEKLFF.